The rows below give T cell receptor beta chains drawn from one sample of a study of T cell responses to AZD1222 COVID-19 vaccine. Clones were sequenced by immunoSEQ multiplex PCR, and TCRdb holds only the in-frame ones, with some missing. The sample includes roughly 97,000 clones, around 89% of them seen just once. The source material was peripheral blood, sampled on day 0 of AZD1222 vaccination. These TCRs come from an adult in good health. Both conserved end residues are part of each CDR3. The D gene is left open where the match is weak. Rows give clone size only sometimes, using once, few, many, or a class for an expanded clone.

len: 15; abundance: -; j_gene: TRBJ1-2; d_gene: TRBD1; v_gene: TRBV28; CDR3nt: TGTGCCAGCAGCTCCTATCAGGCAGGGGGGGGTGGCTACACCTTC; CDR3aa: CASSSYQAGGGGYTF
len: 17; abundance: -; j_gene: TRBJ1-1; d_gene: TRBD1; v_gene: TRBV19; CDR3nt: TGTGCCAGTAGTAATCCGGGACAGGGGAGAGAAAACACTGAAGCTTTCTTT; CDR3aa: CASSNPGQGRENTEAFF
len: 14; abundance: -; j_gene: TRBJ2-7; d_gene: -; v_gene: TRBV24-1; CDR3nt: TGTGCCACCAGTGCCGCTAGAAGGGATTCCGAGCAGTACTTC; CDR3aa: CATSAARRDSEQYF
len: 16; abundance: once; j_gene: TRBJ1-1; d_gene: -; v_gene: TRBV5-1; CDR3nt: TGCGCCAGCAGCTCGGGGGTGTCGGGATACAACACTGAAGCTTTCTTT; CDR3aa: CASSSGVSGYNTEAFF
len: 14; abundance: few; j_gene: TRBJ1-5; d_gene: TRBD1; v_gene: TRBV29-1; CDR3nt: TGCAGCGTTGAGTTGGGGACAGGCAATCAGCCCCAGCATTTT; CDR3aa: CSVELGTGNQPQHF
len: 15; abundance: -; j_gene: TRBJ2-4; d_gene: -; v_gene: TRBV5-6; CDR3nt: TGTGCCAGCAGCTGGACAAAACTAGCCAAAAACATTCAGTACTTC; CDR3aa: CASSWTKLAKNIQYF
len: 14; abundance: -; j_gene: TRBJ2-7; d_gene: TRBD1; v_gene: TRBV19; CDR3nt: TGTGCCAGTAGCGGGACAGGGTGGAACGGCGAGCAGTACTTC; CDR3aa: CASSGTGWNGEQYF
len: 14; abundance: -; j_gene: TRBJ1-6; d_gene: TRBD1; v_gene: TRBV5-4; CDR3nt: TGTGCCAGCAGACGGGACAGGGGCGATTCACCCCTCCACTTT; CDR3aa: CASRRDRGDSPLHF
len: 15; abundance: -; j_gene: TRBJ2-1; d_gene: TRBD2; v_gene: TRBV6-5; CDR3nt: TGTGCCAGCCACACCGGGACTAGCGGGTACAATGAGCAGTTCTTC; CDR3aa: CASHTGTSGYNEQFF
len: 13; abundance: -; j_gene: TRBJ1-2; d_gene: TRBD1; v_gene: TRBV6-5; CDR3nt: TGTGCCAGCACCCGGTCCCAGGGGGCTGGCTACACCTTC; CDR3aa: CASTRSQGAGYTF
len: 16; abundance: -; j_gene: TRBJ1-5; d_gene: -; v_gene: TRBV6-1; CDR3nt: TGTGCCAGCAGTGAGAGACGGAATCTGGCCTATCAACCCCAGCATTTT; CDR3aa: CASSERRNLAYQPQHF
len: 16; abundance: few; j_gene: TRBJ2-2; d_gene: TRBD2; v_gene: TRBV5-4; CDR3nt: TGTGCCAGCAGCGCCTATAGCGGGGCGAACACCGGGGAGCTGTTTTTT; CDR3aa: CASSAYSGANTGELFF
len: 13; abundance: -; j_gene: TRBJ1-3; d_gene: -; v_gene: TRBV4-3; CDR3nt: TGCGCCAGCAGCCTACTCTCTGGAAACACCATATATTTT; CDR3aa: CASSLLSGNTIYF
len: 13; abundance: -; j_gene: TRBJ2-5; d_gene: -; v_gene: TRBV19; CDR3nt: TGTGCCAGTATGGGGGAGTACCAAGAGACCCAGTACTTC; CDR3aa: CASMGEYQETQYF
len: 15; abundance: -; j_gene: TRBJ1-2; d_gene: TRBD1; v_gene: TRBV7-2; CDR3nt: TGTGCCAGCAGCTTAGAACAGGGGGCGCGGTATGGCTACACCTTC; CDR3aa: CASSLEQGARYGYTF
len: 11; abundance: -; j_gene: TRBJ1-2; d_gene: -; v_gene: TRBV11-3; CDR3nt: TGTGCCAGCAGCAGGGGATCTGGCTACACCTTC; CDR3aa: CASSRGSGYTF
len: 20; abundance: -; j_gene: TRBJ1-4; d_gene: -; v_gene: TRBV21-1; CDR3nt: TGTGCCAGCAGCGAACCACTCGGGCCCTTTAGTACCCAAGGTAATGAAAAACTGTTTTTT; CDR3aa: CASSEPLGPFSTQGNEKLFF
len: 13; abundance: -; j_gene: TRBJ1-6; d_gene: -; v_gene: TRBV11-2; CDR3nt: TGTGCCAGCAGCTTCAACTATAATTCACCCCTCCACTTT; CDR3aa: CASSFNYNSPLHF
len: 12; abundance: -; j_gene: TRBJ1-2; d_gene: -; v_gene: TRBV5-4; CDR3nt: TGTGCCAGCACTAGGGACGGCTATGGCTACACCTTC; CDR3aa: CASTRDGYGYTF
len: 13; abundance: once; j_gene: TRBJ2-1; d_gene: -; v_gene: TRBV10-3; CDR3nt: TGTGCCATCCGGAGGGGGGGCTGGGGTGAGCAGTTCTTC; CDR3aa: CAIRRGGWGEQFF
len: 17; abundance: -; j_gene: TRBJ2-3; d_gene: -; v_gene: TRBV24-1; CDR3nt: TGTGCCACCAGTGACCCCCCCCCAGGAACTAGCACAGATACGCAGTATTTT; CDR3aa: CATSDPPPGTSTDTQYF
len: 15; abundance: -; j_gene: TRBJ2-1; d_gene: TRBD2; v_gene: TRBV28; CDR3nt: TGTGCCAGCCTACGAACTAGCGGCTCCTACAATGAGCAGTTCTTC; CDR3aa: CASLRTSGSYNEQFF
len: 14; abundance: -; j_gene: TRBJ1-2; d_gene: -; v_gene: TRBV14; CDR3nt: TGTGCCAGCAGCCAAGATAGAGGGGGCTATGGCTACACCTTC; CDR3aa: CASSQDRGGYGYTF
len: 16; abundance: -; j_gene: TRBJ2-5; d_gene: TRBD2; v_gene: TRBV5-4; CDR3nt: TGTGCCAGCAGCCCGGGACTAGCGGGATTTAAAGAGACCCAGTACTTC; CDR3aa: CASSPGLAGFKETQYF
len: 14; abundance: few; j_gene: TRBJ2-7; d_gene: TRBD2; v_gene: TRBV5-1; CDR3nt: TGCGCCAGCAGCTTGAAAGCGGGAGTAGGGGAGCAGTACTTC; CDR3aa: CASSLKAGVGEQYF
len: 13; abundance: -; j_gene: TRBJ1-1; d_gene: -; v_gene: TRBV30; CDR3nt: TGTGCCTGGAGTGTGCGGACGAACACTGAAGCTTTCTTT; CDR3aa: CAWSVRTNTEAFF